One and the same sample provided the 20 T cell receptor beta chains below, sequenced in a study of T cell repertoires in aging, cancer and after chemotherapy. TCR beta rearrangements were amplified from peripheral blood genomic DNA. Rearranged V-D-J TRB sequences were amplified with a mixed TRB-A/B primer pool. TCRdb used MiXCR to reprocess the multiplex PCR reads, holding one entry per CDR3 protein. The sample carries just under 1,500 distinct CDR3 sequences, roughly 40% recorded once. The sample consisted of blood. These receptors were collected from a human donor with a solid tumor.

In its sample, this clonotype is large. This CDR3 is CASSYGREGHEQYF. The CDR3 coding sequence is TGTGCCAGCAGTTACGGGCGGGAGGGCCACGAGCAGTACTTC. This chain uses TRBV6-5 with TRBJ2-7, with 9 bases that match TRBD2. Germline CDR1 and CDR2: MNHEY and SVGAGI. V lost 2 bases, J lost 5 bases, and 4 bases stayed unmatched. This CDR3 is built from 14 residues.

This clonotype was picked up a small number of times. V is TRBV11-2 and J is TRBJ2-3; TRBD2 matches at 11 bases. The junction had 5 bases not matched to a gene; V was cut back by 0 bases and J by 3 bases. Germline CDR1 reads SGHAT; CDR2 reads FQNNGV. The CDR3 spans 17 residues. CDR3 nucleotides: TGTGCCAGCAGCTTAGAGGGTCTAGCGGGAGGAACAGATACGCAGTATTTT. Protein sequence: CASSLEGLAGGTDTQYF.

The CDR3 DNA sequence: TGTGCCAGCAGCTTTGGGACCCGCGAGCAGTACTTC. Its translation: CASSFGTREQYF. The chain employs TRBV11-2 and TRBJ2-7; D tentatively reads TRBD1 or TRBD2 (5 bases each). Germline V gene data show CDR1 as SGHAT and CDR2 as FQNNGV. The CDR3 is 12 amino acids. V dropped 3 bases and J dropped 6 bases, with 9 bases sitting between them.

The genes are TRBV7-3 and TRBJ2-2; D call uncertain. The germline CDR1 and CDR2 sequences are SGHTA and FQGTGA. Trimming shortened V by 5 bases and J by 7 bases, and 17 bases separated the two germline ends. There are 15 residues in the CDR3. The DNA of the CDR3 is TGTGCCAGCAGCGCAAGTCCGGTTGCTCTCGGGGAGCTGTTTTTT. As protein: CASSASPVALGELFF.

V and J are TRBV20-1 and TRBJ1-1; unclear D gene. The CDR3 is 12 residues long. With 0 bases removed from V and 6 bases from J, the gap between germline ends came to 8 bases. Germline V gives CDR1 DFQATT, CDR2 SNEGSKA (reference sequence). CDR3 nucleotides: TGCAGTGCTAGAGATGGCAACGCTGAAGCTTTCTTT. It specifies CSARDGNAEAFF.

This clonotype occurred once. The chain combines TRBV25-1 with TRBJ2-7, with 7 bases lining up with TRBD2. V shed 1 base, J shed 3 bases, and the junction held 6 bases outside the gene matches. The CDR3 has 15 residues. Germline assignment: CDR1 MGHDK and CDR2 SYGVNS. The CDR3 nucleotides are TGTGCCAGCAGTGAATCTGGCGGGAGAAGCTACGAGCAGTACTTC. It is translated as CASSESGGRSYEQYF.

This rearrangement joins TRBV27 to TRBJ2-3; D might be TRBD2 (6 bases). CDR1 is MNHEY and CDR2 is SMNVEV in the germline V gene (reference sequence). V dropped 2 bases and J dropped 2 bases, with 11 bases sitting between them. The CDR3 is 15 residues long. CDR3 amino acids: CASSLLATTTDTQYF. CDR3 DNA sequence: TGTGCCAGCAGTTTACTAGCGACCACCACAGATACGCAGTATTTT.

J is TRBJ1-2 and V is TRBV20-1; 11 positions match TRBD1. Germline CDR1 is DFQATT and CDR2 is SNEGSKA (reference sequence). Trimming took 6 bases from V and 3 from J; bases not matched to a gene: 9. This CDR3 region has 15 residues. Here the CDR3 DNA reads TGCAGTGCCCATTATCGGACAGGGGGCGACTATGGCTACACCTTC. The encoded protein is CSAHYRTGGDYGYTF.

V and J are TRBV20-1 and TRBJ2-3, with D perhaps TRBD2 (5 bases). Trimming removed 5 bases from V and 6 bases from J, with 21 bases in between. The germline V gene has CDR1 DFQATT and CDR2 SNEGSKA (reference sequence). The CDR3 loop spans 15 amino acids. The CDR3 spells CSAPAAAPDLDTQYF. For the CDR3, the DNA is TGCAGTGCTCCCGCAGCGGCCCCGGATTTGGATACGCAGTATTTT.

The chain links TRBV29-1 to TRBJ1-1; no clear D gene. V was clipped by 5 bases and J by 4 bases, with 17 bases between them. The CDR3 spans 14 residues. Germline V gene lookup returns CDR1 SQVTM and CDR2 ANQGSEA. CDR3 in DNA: TGCAGCGTTTCGGTCTTAGGGAGTAGCACTGAAGCTTTCTTT. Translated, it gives CSVSVLGSSTEAFF. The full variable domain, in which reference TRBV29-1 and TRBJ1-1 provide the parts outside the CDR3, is SAVISQKPSRDICQRGTSLTIQCQVDSQVTMMFWYRQQPGQSLTLIATANQGSEATYESGFVIDKFPISRPNLTFSTLTVSNMSPEDSSIYLCSVSVLGSSTEAFFGQGTRLTVV.

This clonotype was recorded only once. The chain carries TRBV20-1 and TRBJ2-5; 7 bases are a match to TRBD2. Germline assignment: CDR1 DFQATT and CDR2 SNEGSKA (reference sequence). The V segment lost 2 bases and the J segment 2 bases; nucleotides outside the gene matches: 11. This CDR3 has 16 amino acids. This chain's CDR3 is CSARLADATYQETQYF. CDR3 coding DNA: TGCAGTGCTAGACTAGCGGACGCCACCTATCAAGAGACCCAGTACTTC.

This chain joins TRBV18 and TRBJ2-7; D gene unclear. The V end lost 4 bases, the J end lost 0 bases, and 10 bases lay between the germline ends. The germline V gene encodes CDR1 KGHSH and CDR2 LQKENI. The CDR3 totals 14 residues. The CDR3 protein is CASSLTASSYEQYF. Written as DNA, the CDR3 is TGTGCCAGCTCACTAACAGCTAGCTCCTACGAGCAGTACTTC.

The CDR3 sequence is CSAPRGGLGTDTQYF. CDR3 coding DNA: TGCAGTGCCCCCAGGGGGGGGCTCGGCACAGATACGCAGTATTTT. The genes are TRBV20-1 and TRBJ2-3, with D perhaps being TRBD1 or TRBD2 (7 bases each). CDR3 length: 15 residues. CDR1 is DFQATT, CDR2 SNEGSKA, per germline (reference sequence). The ends were cut back, 6 bases at V and 1 base at J, with 17 bases in the middle.

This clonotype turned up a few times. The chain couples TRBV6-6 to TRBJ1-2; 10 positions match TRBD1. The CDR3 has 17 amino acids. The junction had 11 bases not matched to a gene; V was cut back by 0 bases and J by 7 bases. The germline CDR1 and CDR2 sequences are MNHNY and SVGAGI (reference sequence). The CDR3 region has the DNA TGTGCCAGCAGTTACTCTGACAGGGGGCGCCGCGGGTTTGGCTACACCTTC. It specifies CASSYSDRGRRGFGYTF.

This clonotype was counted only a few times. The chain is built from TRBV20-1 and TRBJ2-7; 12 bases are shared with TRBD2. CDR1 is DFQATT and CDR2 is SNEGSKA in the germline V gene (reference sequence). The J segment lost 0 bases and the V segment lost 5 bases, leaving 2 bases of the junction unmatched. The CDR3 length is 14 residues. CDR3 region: CSAGLAGLSYEQYF. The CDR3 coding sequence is TGCAGTGCTGGACTAGCGGGACTCTCCTACGAGCAGTACTTC.

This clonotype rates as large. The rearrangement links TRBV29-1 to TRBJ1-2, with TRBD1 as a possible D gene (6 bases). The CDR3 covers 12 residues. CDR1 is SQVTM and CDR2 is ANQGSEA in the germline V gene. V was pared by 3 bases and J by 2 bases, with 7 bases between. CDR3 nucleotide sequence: TGCAGCGTTGACCAGGGGAACTATGGCTACACCTTC. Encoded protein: CSVDQGNYGYTF.

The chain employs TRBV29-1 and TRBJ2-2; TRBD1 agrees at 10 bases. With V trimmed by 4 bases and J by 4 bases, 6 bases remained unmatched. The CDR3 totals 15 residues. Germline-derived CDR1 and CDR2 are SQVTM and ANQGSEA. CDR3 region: CSVGGQGVGTGELFF. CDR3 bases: TGCAGCGTTGGTGGACAGGGGGTGGGCACCGGGGAGCTGTTTTTT.

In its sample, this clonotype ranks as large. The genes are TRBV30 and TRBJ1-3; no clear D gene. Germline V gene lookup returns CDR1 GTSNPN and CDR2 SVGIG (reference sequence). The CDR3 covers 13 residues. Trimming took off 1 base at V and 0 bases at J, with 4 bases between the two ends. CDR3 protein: CAWSASSGNTIYF. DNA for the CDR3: TGTGCCTGGAGTGCCAGCTCTGGAAACACCATATATTTT.

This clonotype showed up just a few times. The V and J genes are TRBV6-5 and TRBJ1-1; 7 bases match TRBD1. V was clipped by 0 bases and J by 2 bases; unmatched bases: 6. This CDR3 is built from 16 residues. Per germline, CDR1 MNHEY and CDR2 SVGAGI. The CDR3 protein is CASSYSPGTDNTEAFF. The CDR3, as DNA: TGTGCCAGCAGTTACTCCCCCGGGACAGACAACACTGAAGCTTTCTTT.

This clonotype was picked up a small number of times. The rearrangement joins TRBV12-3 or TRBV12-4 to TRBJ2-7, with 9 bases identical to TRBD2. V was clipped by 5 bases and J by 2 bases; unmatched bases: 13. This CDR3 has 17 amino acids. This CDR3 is CASSGLAGQRIAYEQYF. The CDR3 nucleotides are TGTGCCAGCAGTGGCCTAGCGGGACAGCGAATCGCCTACGAGCAGTACTTC.